What follows describes a single T cell receptor beta chain. Antigen specificity is unknown. This sample is drawn from a study of early T cells in non-severe SARS-CoV-2 infection. TCRdb reprocessed the 5' RACE reads with MiXCR, giving one entry per CDR3 protein. Of 86,000 or so distinct CDR3 sequences in the sample, roughly an eighth were seen once. Overall study results and limits: Lookups in VDJdb leaned toward anti-spike CD8 responses and missed private and CD4 specificities.

Germline V gene lookup returns CDR1 KGHSH and CDR2 LQKENI. V was trimmed by 1 base and J by 5 bases, leaving 15 bases between them. The CDR3 covers 15 residues. This sequence originates from an adult who was a healthcare worker with PCR-confirmed SARS-CoV-2 infection or an uninfected control (not recorded which). The chain carries TRBV18 and TRBJ2-7; D perhaps matches TRBD1 (5 bases). Sequencing input: whole blood. Here the CDR3 reads CASSPRAGSGNEQYF. For the CDR3, the DNA is TGTGCCAGCTCACCACGAGCAGGGTCAGGAAACGAGCAGTACTTC.